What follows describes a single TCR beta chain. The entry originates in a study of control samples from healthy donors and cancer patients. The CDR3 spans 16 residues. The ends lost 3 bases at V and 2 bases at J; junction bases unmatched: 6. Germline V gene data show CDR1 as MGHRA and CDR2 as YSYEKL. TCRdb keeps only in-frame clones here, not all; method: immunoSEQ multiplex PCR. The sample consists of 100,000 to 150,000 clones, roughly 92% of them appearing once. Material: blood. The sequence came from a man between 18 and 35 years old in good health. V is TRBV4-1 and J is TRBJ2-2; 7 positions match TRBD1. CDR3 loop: CASSQRGQLNTGELFF. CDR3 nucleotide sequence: TGCGCCAGCAGCCAGAGGGGACAGCTAAACACCGGGGAGCTGTTTTTT.